This passage covers 27 T cell receptor beta chains from one sample sequenced in a study of T cells in Graves' hyperthyroidism and ophthalmopathy. Amplified TCR beta CDR3 regions came from RNA transcripts. With the HTBI primer set, the TCR CDR3 went through a first round of RT-PCR. TCRdb called the multiplex PCR reads again in MiXCR, with one record for every CDR3 protein. The repertoire holds 650,000 to 800,000 distinct CDR3 sequences, with about 45% as singletons. Sequencing used peripheral blood or thyroid tissue (not recorded which). These TCRs come from an adult man with Graves' disease, either hyperthyroidism or ophthalmopathy (not recorded which).

V and J are TRBV5-6 and TRBJ2-7; TRBD1 might be the D (5 bases). The V gene's germline CDR1 is SGHDT and CDR2 YYEEEE. Deletions cut 0 bases from V and 2 bases from J, with 15 bases between. This CDR3 spans 16 amino acids. This CDR3 reads CASSLGWAGPPYEQYF. Here the CDR3 DNA reads TGTGCCAGCAGCTTGGGCTGGGCAGGGCCCCCCTACGAGCAGTACTTC.

The chain links TRBV2 to TRBJ1-2, with D tentatively TRBD1 (5 bases). The V end lost 8 bases, the J end lost 10 bases, and 14 bases lay between the germline ends. Looked up from germline, CDR1 is SNHLY and CDR2 is FYNNEI. This CDR3 has 11 amino acids. CDR3 in amino acids: CASLGAGHYTF. CDR3 coding DNA: TGTGCCAGCTTAGGGGCCGGTCACTACACCTTC.

The J gene is TRBJ1-4, the V gene TRBV10-3, with D possibly being TRBD1 (6 bases). CDR3 size: 16 residues. In germline, CDR1 is ENHRY, CDR2 SYGVKD. The V end lost 4 bases, the J end lost 4 bases, and 16 bases lay between the germline ends. This CDR3 reads CAISADGGGLNEKLFF. The CDR3 nucleotides are TGTGCCATCAGTGCGGACGGCGGGGGCCTTAATGAAAAACTGTTTTTT.

The chain links TRBV19 to TRBJ1-4; 9 nucleotides match TRBD1. The J segment lost 3 bases and the V segment lost 6 bases, leaving 14 bases of the junction unmatched. The CDR3 is 18 residues long. The germline V gene has CDR1 LNHDA and CDR2 SQIVND (reference sequence). CDR3 in amino acids: CASSSGTGSQLANEKLFF. CDR3 DNA sequence: TGTGCCAGTAGCTCTGGGACAGGGAGTCAGTTGGCTAATGAAAAACTGTTTTTT.

The sample holds many counts of this clonotype. The chain has TRBV29-1 and TRBJ2-5; D remains ambiguous. The V and J ends lost 2 bases and 6 bases respectively, with 13 bases between them. Germline assignment: CDR1 SQVTM and CDR2 ANQGSEA. This CDR3 is 13 amino acids long. The CDR3 nucleotides read TGCAGCGTTGAATCGGAAGCTTCGCAGACCCAGTACTTC. Its protein is CSVESEASQTQYF. The complete variable domain, with remaining parts taken from reference TRBV29-1 and TRBJ2-5, reads SAVISQKPSRDICQRGTSLTIQCQVDSQVTMMFWYRQQPGQSLTLIATANQGSEATYESGFVIDKFPISRPNLTFSTLTVSNMSPEDSSIYLCSVESEASQTQYFGPGTRLLVL.

The chain uses TRBV20-1 and TRBJ1-5; 8 bases fit TRBD1. CDR3 length equals 14 residues. Trimming at V came to 3 bases and at J to 5 bases, leaving 6 bases not matched to a gene. The V gene's germline CDR1 is DFQATT and CDR2 SNEGSKA (reference sequence). CDR3: CSARGTGEDQPQHF. DNA for the CDR3: TGCAGTGCTAGGGGGACAGGAGAGGATCAGCCCCAGCATTTT.

This chain joins TRBV7-2 and TRBJ1-4; 7 bases align to TRBD1. Germline V gene data show CDR1 as SGHTA and CDR2 as FQGNSA. The V segment lost 0 bases and the J segment 7 bases; nucleotides outside the gene matches: 11. The CDR3 is 17 residues long. CDR3 sequence: CASSLAHGTADGEKLFF. DNA of the CDR3: TGTGCCAGCAGCTTAGCGCACGGGACAGCGGATGGTGAAAAACTGTTTTTT.

The rearrangement joins TRBV10-3 to TRBJ2-7; 10 positions agree with TRBD1. From germline, CDR1 is ENHRY and CDR2 SYGVKD. The V and J ends lost 0 bases and 3 bases, in that order; junction bases with no gene match: 5. The CDR3 is made up of 16 amino acids. The CDR3 DNA is TGTGCCATCAGTGAGTCCAGACAGGGGGCCGACTACGAGCAGTACTTC. It is translated as CAISESRQGADYEQYF.

Remarks on this clonotype: Mismatch with germline at one junction end may stem from a read error. V gene TRBV6-1 combines with J gene TRBJ1-2; D is possibly TRBD1 (5 bases). The germline gives CDR1 MNHNS, CDR2 SASEGT. The CDR3 extends over 14 amino acids. The CDR3 DNA reads TGTGCCATCAGTGAAGGGGTTCAGGTTTATGGCTACACCTTC. This gives the protein CAISEGVQVYGYTF.

This clonotype occurred a few times. The V gene is TRBV12-3 or TRBV12-4, the J gene TRBJ2-7, with TRBD2 matching over 7 bases. CDR3 length equals 14 residues. The trim removed 3 bases at V and 3 bases at J, leaving 5 bases unmatched. The chain's CDR3 is CASSLGGSDYEQYF. The CDR3 bases are TGTGCCAGCAGTTTGGGAGGGTCGGACTACGAGCAGTACTTC.

At least ten counts were recorded for this clonotype. The CDR3 here is CASSHGQTNEKLFF. The DNA of the CDR3 is TGTGCCAGCAGCCACGGACAGACTAATGAAAAACTGTTTTTT. The rearrangement links TRBV9 to TRBJ1-4; D is perhaps TRBD1 (6 bases). Germline lookup yields CDR1 SGDLS and CDR2 YYNGEE. The V end lost 4 bases, the J end lost 2 bases, and 9 bases lay between the germline ends. CDR3 length: 14 amino acids.

V gene TRBV6-5 combines with J gene TRBJ2-7; the D gene is possibly TRBD2 (5 bases). CDR1 and CDR2 from the germline V gene are MNHEY and SVGAGI. The CDR3 extends over 16 amino acids. Trimming took off 0 bases at V and 2 bases at J, with 14 bases between the two ends. Here the CDR3 reads CASSYSGAGIPYEQYF. The CDR3 region has the DNA TGTGCCAGCAGTTACTCGGGTGCCGGGATCCCCTACGAGCAGTACTTC.

V and J are TRBV7-9 and TRBJ1-1; possibly TRBD1 for D (5 bases). CDR1 is SEHNR and CDR2 is FQNEAQ in the germline V gene (reference sequence). The germline V and J ends were trimmed by 8 bases and 6 bases, with 16 bases remaining between them. The CDR3 spans 13 residues. Here the CDR3 reads CASASDQGAEAFF. The CDR3 nucleotides read TGTGCCAGCGCCTCCGACCAGGGTGCTGAAGCTTTCTTT.

This rearrangement joins TRBV10-2 to TRBJ2-5; tentatively, D is TRBD1 (6 bases). Between the trimmed V and J ends, which lost 4 bases and 5 bases, there was a span of 11 bases. Germline CDR1 WSHSY, CDR2 SAAADI. The CDR3 covers 13 residues. The CDR3 is CASSVGQMETQYF. DNA of the CDR3: TGCGCCAGCAGTGTCGGACAGATGGAGACCCAGTACTTC.

Many counts were recorded for this clonotype. The chain couples TRBV10-2 to TRBJ1-5, with D possibly being TRBD1 (6 bases). Looked up from germline, CDR1 is WSHSY and CDR2 is SAAADI. There are 14 residues in the CDR3. V was pared by 6 bases and J by 0 bases, with 9 bases between. The CDR3 region is CASRRTDSNQPQHF. CDR3 DNA sequence: TGCGCCAGCAGGCGGACAGATAGCAATCAGCCCCAGCATTTT.

About this clonotype itself: One base away lies a much larger clone, so this may be a sequencing read error. J is TRBJ2-7 and V is TRBV25-1; 10 bases agree with TRBD1. Matching the DNA end better, TRBJ2-1 makes the J call doubtful. The CDR3 spans 16 residues. Germline lookup yields CDR1 MGHDK and CDR2 SYGVNS. The CDR3 loop is CASSEWGTGDDHEQFF. The CDR3 region has the DNA TGTGCCAGCAGTGAATGGGGGACAGGGGACGACCACGAGCAGTTCTTC.

The genes are TRBV29-1 and TRBJ1-1; no reliable D call. V lost 2 bases and J lost 1, with 5 bases in between. This CDR3 is 12 amino acids long. Germline V lookup: CDR1 SQVTM, CDR2 ANQGSEA. Written as DNA, the CDR3 is TGCAGCGTTGAATTCCAGAACACTGAAGCTTTCTTT. Amino acids: CSVEFQNTEAFF.

The V and J genes are TRBV20-1 and TRBJ2-2; no clear D gene. Germline assignment: CDR1 DFQATT and CDR2 SNEGSKA (reference sequence). The CDR3 spans 14 residues. V lost 3 bases and J 4 bases, leaving 12 bases between the germline ends. The CDR3 region has the DNA TGCAGTGCTAGGTTCGGCCTCGCCACCGGGGAGCTGTTTTTT. Translated, it gives CSARFGLATGELFF.

Note on this clonotype: The junction departs from the called germline gene at one end, perhaps through a read error. The chain is built from TRBV7-2 and TRBJ2-7; D is undetermined. The CDR3 sequence is 17 residues long. Germline-derived CDR1 and CDR2 are SGHTA and FQGNSA. The CDR3 here is CASSQDLGGTSFYEQYF. CDR3 in DNA: TGCGCCAGCAGCCAAGATCTTGGCGGTACGAGCTTCTACGAGCAGTACTTC.

The rearrangement uses TRBV15 and TRBJ1-5; no definite D call. This CDR3 is built from 15 residues. CDR1 LNHNV and CDR2 YYDKDF come from the germline V gene (reference sequence). With 6 bases removed from V and 2 bases from J, the gap between germline ends came to 14 bases. As DNA, the CDR3 is TGTGCCACCAGTAGACACCTCGGCGGCAATCAGCCCCAGCATTTT. Its protein is CATSRHLGGNQPQHF.

A note on this clonotype: A much larger clone is a single base away; this may be a read error. V is TRBV2 and J is TRBJ1-1; TRBD1 matches at 8 bases. Germline lookup yields CDR1 SNHLY and CDR2 FYNNEI. V lost 3 bases to trimming and J lost 0 bases; unmatched junction nucleotides: 0. This CDR3 spans 14 amino acids. The CDR3 protein is CASSETGVNTEAFF. The DNA of the CDR3 is TGTGCCAGCAGTGAGACAGGGGTGAACACTGAAGCTTTCTTT.

The J gene is TRBJ1-5, the V gene TRBV12-5; unclear D gene. From germline, CDR1 is LGHNT and CDR2 FRNRAP. The CDR3 totals 12 residues. Trimming cost V 4 bases and J 11 bases, with 12 bases left between them. This chain's CDR3 is CASGSSYSSQHF. Here the CDR3 DNA reads TGTGCTAGTGGTTCCTCCTATTCGTCCCAGCATTTT.

This clonotype was seen a handful of times. The chain carries TRBV5-1 and TRBJ2-7, with D possibly TRBD2 on 6 matching bases. In germline, CDR1 is SGHRS, CDR2 YFSETQ. The CDR3 is made up of 15 amino acids. With 0 bases removed from V and 10 bases from J, the gap between germline ends came to 20 bases. CDR3 sequence reads: CASSLASEPGLAQYF. DNA of the CDR3: TGCGCCAGCAGCTTGGCTAGCGAGCCGGGTTTGGCCCAGTACTTC.

The chain combines TRBV20-1 with TRBJ2-5; 9 positions match TRBD2. Germline V gene data show CDR1 as DFQATT and CDR2 as SNEGSKA (reference sequence). The CDR3 runs 17 residues. V gave up 3 bases and J gave up 1 base; unmatched junction bases: 12. CDR3: CSARRGVAGALQETQYF. The CDR3 region has the DNA TGCAGTGCTAGGAGGGGGGTAGCGGGGGCCCTCCAAGAGACCCAGTACTTC.

This clonotype has a single count. The chain recombines TRBV20-1 with TRBJ2-2; 8 bases match TRBD1. CDR3 size: 14 residues. Germline CDR1 is DFQATT and CDR2 is SNEGSKA (reference sequence). This chain's CDR3 is CSVKTGVNTGELFF. CDR3 in DNA: TGCAGCGTGAAGACAGGGGTGAACACCGGGGAGCTGTTTTTT.

In this sample, this clonotype turned up many times. V usage is TRBV9 and J usage is TRBJ1-1; a weak D match, TRBD1 (6 bases). The germline gives CDR1 SGDLS, CDR2 YYNGEE. The CDR3 runs 14 residues. The germline V and J ends were trimmed by 4 bases and 4 bases, with 14 bases remaining between them. CDR3 in DNA: TGTGCCAGCAGCTTCGGGGGCGCAGGCACTGAAGCTTTCTTT. It translates to CASSFGGAGTEAFF.

This clonotype was seen repeatedly, ten times or more. The chain carries TRBV10-3 and TRBJ2-3, with 8 bases aligning to TRBD1. Trimming cost V 5 bases and J 4 bases; bases outside gene matches: 5. Germline assignment: CDR1 ENHRY and CDR2 SYGVKD. This CDR3 region has 14 residues. CDR3 region: CAISNGQGADTQYF. The CDR3 coding sequence is TGTGCCATCAGTAACGGACAGGGAGCAGATACGCAGTATTTT.